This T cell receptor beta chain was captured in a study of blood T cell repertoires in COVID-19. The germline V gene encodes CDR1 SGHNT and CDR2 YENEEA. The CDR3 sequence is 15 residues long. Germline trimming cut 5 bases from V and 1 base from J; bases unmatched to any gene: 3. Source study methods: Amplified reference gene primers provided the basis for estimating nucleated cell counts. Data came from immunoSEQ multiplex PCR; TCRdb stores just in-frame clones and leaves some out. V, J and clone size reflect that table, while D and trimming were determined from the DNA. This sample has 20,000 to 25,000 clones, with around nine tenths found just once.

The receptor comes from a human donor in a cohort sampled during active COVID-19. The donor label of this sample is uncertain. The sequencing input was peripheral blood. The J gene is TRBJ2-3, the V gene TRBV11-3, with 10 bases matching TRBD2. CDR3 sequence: CASSRGTSGTDTQYF. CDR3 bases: TGTGCCAGCAGCCGAGGGACTAGCGGCACAGATACGCAGTATTTT.